The 11 T cell receptor beta chains presented below share a single source sample, sequenced in a study of human T cells and chemical hapten exposure. Time point described: patch test 3, about 24 weeks after DPC sensitization. The treatment is: therapeutic diphenylcyclopropenone sensitization with weekly scalp DPC. MiXCR was run by TCRdb on the RACE reads, yielding one entry per CDR3 protein. The sample contains 82,000 or so distinct CDR3 sequences, over 10% of which appear only once. This sample comprised whole blood, obtained in connection with sensitization to the hapten diphenylcyclopropenone (DPC). The receptor set was obtained from a woman between 50 and 59 years old with alopecia areata. Some clones in this sample may be carry-over from other donors' samples.

This clonotype has a count of ten or more. This sequence joins TRBV29-1 and TRBJ1-1; 7 bases line up with TRBD1. The CDR3 covers 13 residues. CDR1 is SQVTM and CDR2 is ANQGSEA in the germline V gene. V shed 2 bases, J shed 1 base, and the junction held 1 base outside the gene matches. The CDR3 nucleotides read TGCAGCGTTGAATCAGGGGGGAACACTGAAGCTTTCTTT. Translation: CSVESGGNTEAFF.

The J gene is TRBJ2-5, the V gene TRBV5-1; D may be TRBD1 or TRBD2 (5 bases each). Trimming shortened V by 1 base and J by 3 bases, and 7 bases separated the two germline ends. Germline lookup yields CDR1 SGHRS and CDR2 YFSETQ. The CDR3 extends over 13 amino acids. The CDR3 here is CASSLWGKETQYF. DNA of the CDR3: TGCGCCAGCAGCTTGTGGGGGAAAGAGACCCAGTACTTC.

This chain connects TRBV7-9 to TRBJ2-7; no definite D call. Trimming stripped 1 base from V and 2 bases from J, with 15 bases between. Germline loops: CDR1 SEHNR, CDR2 FQNEAQ (reference sequence). This CDR3 is built from 16 residues. The CDR3 here is CASSLVVGPEAYEQYF. CDR3 nucleotides: TGTGCCAGCAGCTTAGTCGTCGGACCAGAAGCCTACGAGCAGTACTTC.

The V call is TRBV3-1, the J call TRBJ2-5; D may be TRBD1 (5 bases). V shed 1 base and J shed 2 bases, with 8 bases lying between them. CDR3 length: 14 residues. Per germline, CDR1 LGHDT and CDR2 YNNKEL (reference sequence). The CDR3 DNA reads as TGTGCCAGCAGCCAAGCAGGGCGACAAGAGACCCAGTACTTC. Protein sequence: CASSQAGRQETQYF.

This clonotype was found a few times. The J gene is TRBJ1-1, the V gene TRBV6-6, with D possibly being TRBD1 (5 bases). The V gene lost 4 bases and the J gene lost 5 bases, with 14 bases spanning the gap. From germline, CDR1 is MNHNY and CDR2 SVGAGI (reference sequence). The CDR3 runs 14 residues. The CDR3 is CASSFTGRTTEAFF. CDR3 bases: TGTGCCAGCAGTTTTACAGGCCGGACTACTGAAGCTTTCTTT.

This clonotype was detected many times. The chain combines TRBV7-9 with TRBJ1-1; D gene uncertain. The CDR3 spans 12 residues. V lost 1 base and J lost 8, with 8 bases in between. CDR1 and CDR2 from the germline V gene are SEHNR and FQNEAQ (reference sequence). The CDR3 DNA reads TGTGCCAGCAGCTTAGTAAGCGGCGAAGCTTTCTTT. This translates into CASSLVSGEAFF.

This rearrangement joins TRBV20-1 to TRBJ1-1; D gene ambiguous. CDR1 DFQATT and CDR2 SNEGSKA come from the germline V gene (reference sequence). This CDR3 region has 12 residues. Trimming left V 3 bases short and J 5 bases short, with 10 bases between. DNA of the CDR3: TGCAGTGCTAGCCAAACCTGGACTGAAGCTTTCTTT. It is translated as CSASQTWTEAFF.

This clonotype was seen ten or more times. The chain links TRBV29-1 to TRBJ1-2; weak D call: TRBD1 (6 bases). The CDR3 spans 15 residues. V shed 4 bases and J shed 4 bases, with 19 bases lying between them. The germline V gene encodes CDR1 SQVTM and CDR2 ANQGSEA. CDR3 residues: CSVARGRDVVYGYTF. DNA for the CDR3: TGCAGCGTTGCCAGGGGCAGGGACGTTGTCTATGGCTACACCTTC.

The chain carries TRBV28 and TRBJ2-5; 8 bases match TRBD2. Per the germline V gene, CDR1 is MDHEN and CDR2 is SYDVKM. This CDR3 is 16 amino acids long. J lost 1 base, V lost 5 bases, and 9 bases had no gene match. The CDR3 protein is CASSGLAGVGQETQYF. DNA of the CDR3: TGTGCCAGCAGTGGGCTAGCGGGCGTAGGCCAAGAGACCCAGTACTTC. The full variable domain, with the rest looked up from reference TRBV28 and TRBJ2-5, is DVKVTQSSRYLVKRTGEKVFLECVQDMDHENMFWYRQDPGLGLRLIYFSYDVKMKEKGDIPEGYSVSREKKERFSLILESASTNQTSMYLCASSGLAGVGQETQYFGPGTRLLVL.

The chain has TRBV29-1 and TRBJ1-1; 7 positions match TRBD1. J lost 2 bases, V lost 7 bases, and 7 bases had no gene match. Germline V lookup: CDR1 SQVTM, CDR2 ANQGSEA. The CDR3 length is 13 residues. CDR3: CSAQDRFNTEAFF. DNA for the CDR3: TGCAGCGCCCAGGACAGGTTTAACACTGAAGCTTTCTTT. Complete variable domain (other parts from reference TRBV29-1 and TRBJ1-1): SAVISQKPSRDICQRGTSLTIQCQVDSQVTMMFWYRQQPGQSLTLIATANQGSEATYESGFVIDKFPISRPNLTFSTLTVSNMSPEDSSIYLCSAQDRFNTEAFFGQGTRLTVV.

Notes on this clonotype: A much larger clonotype is one base distant, so this may be a read error. The chain uses TRBV9 and TRBJ1-2; D gene uncertain. Germline V gene lookup returns CDR1 SGDLS and CDR2 YYNGEE. The CDR3 extends over 14 amino acids. The ends were cut back, 4 bases at V and 4 bases at J, with 14 bases in the middle. The CDR3 DNA reads TGTGCCAGCAGCTCGACCTGGAGCAGCTATGGCTACACCTTC. It yields the protein CASSSTWSSYGYTF.